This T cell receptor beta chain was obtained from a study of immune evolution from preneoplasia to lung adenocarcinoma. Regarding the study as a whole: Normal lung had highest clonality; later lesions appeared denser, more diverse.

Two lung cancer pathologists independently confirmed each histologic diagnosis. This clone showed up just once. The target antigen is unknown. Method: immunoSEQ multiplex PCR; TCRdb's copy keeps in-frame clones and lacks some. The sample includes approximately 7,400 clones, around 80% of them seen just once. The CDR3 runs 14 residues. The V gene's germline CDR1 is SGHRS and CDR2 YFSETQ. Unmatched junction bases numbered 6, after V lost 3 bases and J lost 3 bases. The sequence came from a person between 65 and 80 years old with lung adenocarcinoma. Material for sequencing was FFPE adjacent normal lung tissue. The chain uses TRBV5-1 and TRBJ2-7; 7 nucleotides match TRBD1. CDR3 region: CASSSRQGHYEQYF. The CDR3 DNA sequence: TGCGCCAGCAGCTCCCGACAGGGCCACTACGAGCAGTACTTC. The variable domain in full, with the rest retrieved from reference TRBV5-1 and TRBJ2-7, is KAGVTQTPRYLIKTRGQQVTLSCSPISGHRSVSWYQQTPGQGLQFLFEYFSETQRNKGNFPGRFSGRQFSNSRSEMNVSTLELGDSALYLCASSSRQGHYEQYFGPGTRLTVT.